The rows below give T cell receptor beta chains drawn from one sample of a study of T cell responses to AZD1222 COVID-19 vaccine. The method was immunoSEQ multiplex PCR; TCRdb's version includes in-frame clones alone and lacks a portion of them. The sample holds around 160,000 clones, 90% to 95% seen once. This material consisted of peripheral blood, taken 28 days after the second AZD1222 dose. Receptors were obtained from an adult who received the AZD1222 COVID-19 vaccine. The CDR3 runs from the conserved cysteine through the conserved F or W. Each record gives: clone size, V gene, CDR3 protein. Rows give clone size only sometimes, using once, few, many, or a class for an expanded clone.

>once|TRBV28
CASSRGARGEKLFF
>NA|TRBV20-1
CSAILNEQFF
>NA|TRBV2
CASSPGPSYGYTF
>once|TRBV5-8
CASSPGQVYTEAFF
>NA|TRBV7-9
CASNRGTDTQYF
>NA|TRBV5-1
CASSLANYGPTDTQYF
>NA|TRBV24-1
CATSDGYNGLTDTQYF
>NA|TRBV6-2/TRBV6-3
CASSYSMAQGNTEAFF
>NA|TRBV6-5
CASSYNAGTGKETQYF
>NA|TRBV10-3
CAISESGGVYGYTF
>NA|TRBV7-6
CASSLDRGNEQFF
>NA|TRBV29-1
CSVSNNEQFF
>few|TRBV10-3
CAISVQGKPNEQYF
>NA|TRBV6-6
CASTQGRSLNQPQHF
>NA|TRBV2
CASSSEANYGYTF
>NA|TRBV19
CASSQGQGARNF
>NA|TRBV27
CASSLRRVTGELFF
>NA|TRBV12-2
CASRLRSSGRAGGNNEQFF
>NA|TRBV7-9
CASSSYGYTF
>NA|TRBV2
CASSRQAVTGELFF
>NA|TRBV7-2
CASSLAGGAETQYF
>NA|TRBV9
CASSVGRVAASTDTQYF
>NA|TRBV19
CASSTSGREQYF
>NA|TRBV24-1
CATSDLGREEQDTQYF
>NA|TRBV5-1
CASSSDRLYEQYF
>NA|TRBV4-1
CASSQVLGPGETQYF
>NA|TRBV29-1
CSVDTRDFTYNEQFF
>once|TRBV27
CASSLSVAKNIQYF
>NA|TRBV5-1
CASSQGTSGRISYEQYF
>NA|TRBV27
CASSLVSGGGYGYTF
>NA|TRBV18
CASSPRDTNEKLFF
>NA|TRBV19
CASSRTRNYGYTF
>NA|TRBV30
CAWSALAGTTQYF
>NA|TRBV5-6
CASSSLEQTGTIYF
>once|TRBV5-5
CASSLLTKDEQFF
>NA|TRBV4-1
CASSQAGHRDNEQFF
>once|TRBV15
CATSSGNTIYF
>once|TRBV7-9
CASSWPPTSGRVDYNEQFF
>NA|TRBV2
CASSGFRAASTDTQYF
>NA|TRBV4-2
CASSQDLSVNSPLHF
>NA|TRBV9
CASSPATGTQGEQFF
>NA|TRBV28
CASSPGTAVNYGYTF
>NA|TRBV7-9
CASSFSARGPQNYGYTF
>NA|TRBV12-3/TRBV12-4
CASSWDRGYEQYF
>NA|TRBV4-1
CASSQALRGETDRQETQYF
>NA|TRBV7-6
CASSPLAGSGAETQYF
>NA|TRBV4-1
CASSQPTRRRELFF
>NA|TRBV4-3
CASSQEREGQPQHF
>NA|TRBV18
CASSLQENTEAFF
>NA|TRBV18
CASSPPPPGSYNEQFF
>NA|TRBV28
CASYTRLAGADTQYF
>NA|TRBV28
CAISLAGGEEQFF
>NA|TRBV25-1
CASSDSSLDRMNGYTF
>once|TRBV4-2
CASSQVYSGAPNTGELFF
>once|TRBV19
CASSQVITDTQYF
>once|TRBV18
CASSQSGSINEQFF
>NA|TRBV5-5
CASSLGLAELGQYF
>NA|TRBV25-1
CASSDPKGGSYNEQFF
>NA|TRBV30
CAWSSIGVRTEAFF